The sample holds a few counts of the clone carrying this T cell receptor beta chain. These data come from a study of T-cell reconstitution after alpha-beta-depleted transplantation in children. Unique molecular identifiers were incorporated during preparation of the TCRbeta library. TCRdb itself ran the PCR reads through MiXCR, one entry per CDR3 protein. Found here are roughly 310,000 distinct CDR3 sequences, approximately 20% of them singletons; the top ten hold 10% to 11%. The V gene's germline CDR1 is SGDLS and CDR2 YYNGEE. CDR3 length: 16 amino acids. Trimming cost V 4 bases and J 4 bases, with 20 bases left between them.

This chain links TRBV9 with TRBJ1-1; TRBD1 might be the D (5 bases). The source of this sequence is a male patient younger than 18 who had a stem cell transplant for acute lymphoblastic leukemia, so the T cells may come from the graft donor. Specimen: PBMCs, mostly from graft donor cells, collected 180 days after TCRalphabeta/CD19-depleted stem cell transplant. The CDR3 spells CASSQRGDRGGTEAFF. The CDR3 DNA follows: TGTGCCAGCAGCCAAAGAGGAGATCGGGGGGGCACTGAAGCTTTCTTT. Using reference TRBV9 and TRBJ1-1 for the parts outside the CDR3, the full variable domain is DSGVTQTPKHLITATGQRVTLRCSPRSGDLSVYWYQQSLDQGLQFLIQYYNGEERAKGNILERFSAQQFPDLHSELNLSSLELGDSALYFCASSQRGDRGGTEAFFGQGTRLTVV.